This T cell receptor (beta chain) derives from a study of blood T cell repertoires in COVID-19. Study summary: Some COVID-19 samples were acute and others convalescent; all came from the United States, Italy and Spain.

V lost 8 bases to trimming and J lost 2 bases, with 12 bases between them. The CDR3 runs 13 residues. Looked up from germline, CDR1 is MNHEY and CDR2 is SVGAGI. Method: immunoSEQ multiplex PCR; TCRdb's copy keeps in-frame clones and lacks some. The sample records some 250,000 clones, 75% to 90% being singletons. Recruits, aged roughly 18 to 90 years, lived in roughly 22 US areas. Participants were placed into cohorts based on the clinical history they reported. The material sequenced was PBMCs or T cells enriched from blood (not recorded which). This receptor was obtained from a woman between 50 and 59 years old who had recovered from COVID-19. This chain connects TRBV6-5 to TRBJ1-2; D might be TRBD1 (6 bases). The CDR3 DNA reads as TGTGCCAGCGCCCAGGGGCGAAACTATGGCTACACCTTC. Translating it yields CASAQGRNYGYTF.